The rows below give T cell receptor beta chains drawn from one sample of a study of blood T cell repertoires in COVID-19. Clones were sequenced by immunoSEQ multiplex PCR, and TCRdb holds only the in-frame ones, with some missing. The table records 300,000 to 350,000 clones, around 90% of them present only once. The specimen sequenced was peripheral blood. These receptors came from a woman in her thirties with COVID-19, enrolled during active disease. The CDR3 runs from the conserved cysteine through the conserved F or W. The D gene is left open where the match is weak. Only part of the rows carry a size: once, few, many, or a class if the clone is expanded.

j_call | d_call | v_call | clone_size | cdr3_aa | cdr3_nt
TRBJ1-2 | TRBD1 | TRBV7-9 | few | CASSLDGGGDGYTF | TGTGCCAGCAGCTTAGATGGAGGGGGCGATGGCTACACCTTC
TRBJ2-2 | TRBD2 | TRBV7-9 | . | CASSLKAGGRLTGAGELFF | TGTGCCAGCAGCTTAAAAGCGGGAGGACGACTGACCGGGGCCGGGGAGCTGTTTTTT
TRBJ1-1 | TRBD1 | TRBV3-1/TRBV3-2 | . | CASSPGQAGAFF | TGTGCCAGCAGCCCGGGACAGGCAGGGGCTTTCTTT
TRBJ1-1 | . | TRBV15 | . | CATSRDRGYTEAFF | TGTGCCACCAGCAGAGATAGGGGTTACACTGAAGCTTTCTTT
TRBJ2-2 | TRBD2 | TRBV11-3 | . | CASSSFSGKENGELFF | TGTGCCAGCAGCTCCTTTAGCGGGAAGGAAAACGGGGAGCTGTTTTTT
TRBJ1-2 | TRBD1 | TRBV28 | . | CASRRTGGNYGYTF | TGTGCCAGCAGAAGGACAGGGGGCAACTATGGCTACACCTTC
TRBJ1-5 | . | TRBV6-5 | . | CASSYSSVGTQPQHF | TGTGCCAGCAGTTACTCGTCTGTGGGCACTCAGCCCCAGCATTTT
TRBJ1-1 | . | TRBV11-2 | . | CASSSQVQGRGRAFF | TGTGCCAGCAGCTCCCAGGTTCAGGGGAGGGGAAGAGCTTTCTTT
TRBJ2-3 | . | TRBV6-6 | . | CASSLGHGSQVADTQYF | TGTGCCAGCAGTCTTGGGCATGGGAGTCAGGTGGCAGATACGCAGTATTTT
TRBJ2-1 | TRBD2 | TRBV5-1 | . | CASSLGAASGSYNEQFF | TGCGCCAGCAGCTTGGGCGCCGCTAGCGGCTCCTACAATGAGCAGTTCTTC
TRBJ1-5 | TRBD1 | TRBV20-1 | . | CSASPGTGNQPQHF | TGCAGTGCTAGTCCCGGGACAGGGAATCAGCCCCAGCATTTT
TRBJ2-7 | TRBD1 | TRBV11-3 | . | CASSYDRGLEQYF | TGTGCCAGCAGCTACGACAGGGGGCTCGAGCAGTACTTC
TRBJ2-3 | TRBD2 | TRBV3-1/TRBV3-2 | . | CASSRGTSGRNTQYF | TGTGCCAGCAGCCGTGGGACTAGCGGGAGGAATACGCAGTATTTT
TRBJ2-5 | TRBD1 | TRBV6-5 | . | CASILTGHQETQYF | TGTGCCAGCATCCTGACAGGGCACCAAGAGACCCAGTACTTC
TRBJ1-6 | TRBD1 | TRBV6-5 | . | CASRGQESSPLHF | TGTGCCAGCAGAGGACAGGAAAGTTCACCCCTCCACTTT
TRBJ2-1 | TRBD1 | TRBV6-5 | . | CASINRGWNEQFF | TGTGCCAGCATAAACAGGGGGTGGAATGAGCAGTTCTTC
TRBJ1-1 | . | TRBV7-9 | . | CASSRTATEAFF | TGTGCCAGCAGCCGCACAGCTACTGAAGCTTTCTTT
TRBJ2-1 | TRBD1 | TRBV24-1 | . | CATSDPTTGALYNEQFF | TGTGCCACCAGTGATCCCACGACAGGGGCTTTATACAATGAGCAGTTCTTC
TRBJ1-1 | . | TRBV6-6 | . | CASSYAPGVGEAFF | TGTGCCAGCAGTTACGCCCCAGGGGTGGGTGAAGCTTTCTTT
TRBJ2-3 | TRBD2 | TRBV30 | . | CAWSVLGLAGDTQYF | TGTGCCTGGAGTGTACTGGGACTAGCGGGAGATACGCAGTATTTT
TRBJ2-1 | . | TRBV7-2 | . | CASSLSASSSYNEQFF | TGTGCCAGCAGCTTATCTGCCTCCAGCTCCTACAATGAGCAGTTCTTC
TRBJ2-2 | TRBD1 | TRBV19 | . | CASSITGGNTGELFF | TGTGCCAGTAGTATAACAGGGGGCAACACCGGGGAGCTGTTTTTT
TRBJ2-3 | TRBD1 | TRBV10-3 | . | CAISAGTGETDTQYF | TGTGCCATCAGTGCCGGGACAGGGGAAACAGATACGCAGTATTTT
TRBJ2-7 | . | TRBV4-2 | . | CASSQVRDYEQYF | TGTGCCAGCAGCCAAGTTAGAGATTACGAGCAGTACTTC
TRBJ2-5 | TRBD2 | TRBV7-2 | . | CASSSRTIAGGPETQYF | TGTGCCAGCAGCTCCCGTACCATAGCGGGAGGGCCAGAGACCCAGTACTTC
TRBJ1-5 | TRBD1 | TRBV19 | . | CASSSPFTQGVNQPQHF | TGTGCCAGTAGTAGCCCATTTACACAGGGGGTCAATCAGCCCCAGCATTTT
TRBJ2-3 | TRBD2 | TRBV7-2 | once | CASSLAGSLAGTDTQYF | TGTGCCAGCAGCTTAGCGGGGTCACTAGCGGGCACAGATACGCAGTATTTT
TRBJ2-1 | . | TRBV6-5 | . | CARPSSYNEQFF | TGTGCCAGGCCGAGCTCCTACAATGAGCAGTTCTTC
TRBJ2-7 | . | TRBV5-1 | . | CASSLASTLEQYF | TGCGCCAGCAGCTTGGCGAGCACCCTCGAGCAGTACTTC
TRBJ2-3 | TRBD1 | TRBV7-2 | once | CASSLQGAADTQYF | TGTGCCAGCAGCCTCCAGGGGGCCGCAGATACGCAGTATTTT
TRBJ2-7 | TRBD2 | TRBV7-9 | . | CASSPGLAGGMQYF | TGTGCCAGCAGCCCGGGACTAGCGGGAGGTATGCAGTACTTC
TRBJ1-1 | . | TRBV28 | . | CASSLFGPLNTEAFF | TGTGCCAGCAGTTTATTCGGTCCCTTGAACACTGAAGCTTTCTTT
TRBJ1-5 | . | TRBV28 | . | CASSLGEAQPQHF | TGTGCCAGCAGTTTGGGGGAGGCTCAGCCCCAGCATTTT
TRBJ2-7 | TRBD2 | TRBV2 | . | CASSKLQGTMENEQYF | TGTGCCAGCAGTAAACTACAAGGGACTATGGAGAACGAGCAGTACTTC
TRBJ2-1 | . | TRBV10-1 | . | CASSGSGEAHEQFF | TGCGCCAGCAGTGGTTCGGGAGAAGCGCATGAGCAGTTCTTC
TRBJ1-5 | TRBD1 | TRBV5-1 | . | CASSVGQGEGQPQHF | TGCGCCAGCAGCGTCGGACAGGGGGAAGGTCAGCCCCAGCATTTT
TRBJ1-1 | TRBD1 | TRBV6-5 | . | CASSTKATGLEAFF | TGTGCCAGCAGTACCAAAGCGACAGGGCTCGAAGCTTTCTTT
TRBJ2-6 | TRBD1 | TRBV2 | . | CASSPGQQGANVLTF | TGTGCCAGCAGTCCGGGACAGCAAGGGGCCAACGTCCTGACTTTC
TRBJ2-7 | TRBD2 | TRBV5-1 | . | CASSLARAGGSYEQYF | TGCGCCAGCAGCTTGGCCCGTGCGGGAGGATCCTACGAGCAGTACTTC
TRBJ2-1 | . | TRBV19 | . | CASSIAGAYNEQFF | TGTGCCAGTAGTATAGCAGGGGCCTACAATGAGCAGTTCTTC
TRBJ2-2 | TRBD1 | TRBV7-7 | . | CASSPRTGNTGELFF | TGTGCCAGCAGCCCCCGGACAGGGAACACCGGGGAGCTGTTTTTT
TRBJ1-2 | . | TRBV27 | . | CASSLSGSFLGYTF | TGTGCCAGCAGTTTATCGGGCTCCTTTTTAGGCTACACCTTC
TRBJ2-3 | . | TRBV20-1 | . | CRATRSDTQYF | TGCAGAGCCACGAGGTCAGATACGCAGTATTTT
TRBJ1-1 | . | TRBV18 | . | CASSPLQGGTEAFF | TGTGCCAGCTCACCACTACAGGGTGGCACTGAAGCTTTCTTT
TRBJ1-2 | . | TRBV6-5 | . | CASIKFGLADYGYTF | TGTGCCAGCATAAAATTCGGGTTGGCGGACTATGGCTACACCTTC
TRBJ2-7 | TRBD2 | TRBV7-2 | . | CASSFRILAGAGKSEQYF | TGTGCCAGCAGCTTCCGAATACTAGCGGGAGCTGGGAAAAGCGAGCAGTACTTC
TRBJ1-1 | . | TRBV19 | once | CASRYRDFTEAFF | TGTGCCAGCAGGTACCGGGACTTCACTGAAGCTTTCTTT
TRBJ2-7 | TRBD2 | TRBV27 | . | CASSKLEREGPYEQYF | TGTGCCAGCAGTAAACTAGAGCGGGAGGGCCCATACGAGCAGTACTTC